The 7 T cell receptor beta chains below all came from one sample that was sequenced in a study of T cells in Graves' hyperthyroidism and ophthalmopathy. RNA transcripts gave rise to amplified TCR beta CDR3 regions. TCR CDR3 regions were first amplified by RT-PCR with HTBI primers. TCRdb re-analysed the multiplex PCR reads in MiXCR, keeping a single row per CDR3 protein. The table has around 450,000 distinct CDR3 sequences, about 15% seen once. The sequencing input was blood. Receptor source: a woman between 18 and 29 years old with Graves' hyperthyroidism.

This clonotype showed up many times. This chain joins TRBV7-9 and TRBJ2-2; D is perhaps TRBD1 (6 bases). This CDR3 has 14 amino acids. V was trimmed by 1 base and J by 5 bases, leaving 8 bases between them. Germline V gene lookup returns CDR1 SEHNR and CDR2 FQNEAQ (reference sequence). CDR3 loop: CASSLVDRTGELFF. In DNA form, the CDR3 reads TGTGCCAGCAGCTTAGTAGACAGGACCGGGGAGCTGTTTTTT.

At least ten counts were recorded for this clonotype. The chain couples TRBV20-1 to TRBJ1-5; D remains ambiguous. The CDR3 runs to 15 residues. Between the trimmed V and J ends, which lost 6 bases and 2 bases, there was a span of 17 bases. Looked up from germline, CDR1 is DFQATT and CDR2 is SNEGSKA (reference sequence). CDR3 nucleotide sequence: TGCAGTGCGAGCGTCGTTGGGTTTGGCAATCAGCCCCAGCATTTT. Protein sequence: CSASVVGFGNQPQHF.

The rearrangement uses TRBV11-2 and TRBJ2-3; D possibly corresponds to TRBD2 (7 bases). The CDR3 extends over 15 amino acids. Trimming cost V 3 bases and J 2 bases, with 12 bases left between them. Germline CDR1 is SGHAT and CDR2 is FQNNGV. The DNA for the CDR3 is TGTGCCAGCAGCTTCGGGGGGCATACCACAGATACGCAGTATTTT. Its protein is CASSFGGHTTDTQYF. Full variable domain (remainder filled in from reference TRBV11-2 and TRBJ2-3): EAGVAQSPRYKIIEKRQSVAFWCNPISGHATLYWYQQILGQGPKLLIQFQNNGVVDDSQLPKDRFSAERLKGVDSTLKIQPAKLEDSAVYLCASSFGGHTTDTQYFGPGTRLTVL.

Many counts were recorded for this clonotype. The gene calls are TRBV5-5 and TRBJ2-5, with D unclear. The CDR3 length is 14 residues. The V end lost 0 bases, the J end lost 4 bases, and 10 bases lay between the germline ends. Germline CDR1 reads SGHKS; CDR2 reads YYEKEE (reference sequence). CDR3 loop: CASSLVFWGETQYF. CDR3 in DNA: TGTGCCAGCAGCTTGGTTTTCTGGGGAGAGACCCAGTACTTC.

The rearrangement uses TRBV4-1 and TRBJ2-1; 8 bases align to TRBD2. This CDR3 comprises 16 residues. The V segment lost 5 bases and the J segment 2 bases; nucleotides outside the gene matches: 8. Germline CDR1 is MGHRA and CDR2 is YSYEKL. The CDR3 nucleotides are TGCGCCAGCAGCGTTCAAATAGCGGGACCCTACAATGAGCAGTTCTTC. As protein: CASSVQIAGPYNEQFF.

The V call is TRBV9, the J call TRBJ2-3; TRBD2 aligns across 8 bases. Germline V gives CDR1 SGDLS, CDR2 YYNGEE. The CDR3 runs to 17 residues. V lost 3 bases to trimming and J lost 5 bases; unmatched junction nucleotides: 14. This CDR3 reads CASSARGAGGLGDTQYF. In nucleotides, the CDR3 is TGTGCCAGCAGCGCCCGGGGGGCGGGGGGCTTGGGAGATACGCAGTATTTT.

This clonotype occurred many times. V gene TRBV20-1 combines with J gene TRBJ2-7; 9 nucleotides match TRBD2. The CDR3 length is 14 residues. Germline CDR1 is DFQATT and CDR2 is SNEGSKA (reference sequence). The V gene end was trimmed by 6 bases and the J gene end by 7 bases; junction bases not matched to a gene: 13. The CDR3 reads CSATERGAIVEQYF. The CDR3 DNA sequence: TGCAGTGCCACAGAGCGGGGGGCCATAGTTGAGCAGTACTTC.